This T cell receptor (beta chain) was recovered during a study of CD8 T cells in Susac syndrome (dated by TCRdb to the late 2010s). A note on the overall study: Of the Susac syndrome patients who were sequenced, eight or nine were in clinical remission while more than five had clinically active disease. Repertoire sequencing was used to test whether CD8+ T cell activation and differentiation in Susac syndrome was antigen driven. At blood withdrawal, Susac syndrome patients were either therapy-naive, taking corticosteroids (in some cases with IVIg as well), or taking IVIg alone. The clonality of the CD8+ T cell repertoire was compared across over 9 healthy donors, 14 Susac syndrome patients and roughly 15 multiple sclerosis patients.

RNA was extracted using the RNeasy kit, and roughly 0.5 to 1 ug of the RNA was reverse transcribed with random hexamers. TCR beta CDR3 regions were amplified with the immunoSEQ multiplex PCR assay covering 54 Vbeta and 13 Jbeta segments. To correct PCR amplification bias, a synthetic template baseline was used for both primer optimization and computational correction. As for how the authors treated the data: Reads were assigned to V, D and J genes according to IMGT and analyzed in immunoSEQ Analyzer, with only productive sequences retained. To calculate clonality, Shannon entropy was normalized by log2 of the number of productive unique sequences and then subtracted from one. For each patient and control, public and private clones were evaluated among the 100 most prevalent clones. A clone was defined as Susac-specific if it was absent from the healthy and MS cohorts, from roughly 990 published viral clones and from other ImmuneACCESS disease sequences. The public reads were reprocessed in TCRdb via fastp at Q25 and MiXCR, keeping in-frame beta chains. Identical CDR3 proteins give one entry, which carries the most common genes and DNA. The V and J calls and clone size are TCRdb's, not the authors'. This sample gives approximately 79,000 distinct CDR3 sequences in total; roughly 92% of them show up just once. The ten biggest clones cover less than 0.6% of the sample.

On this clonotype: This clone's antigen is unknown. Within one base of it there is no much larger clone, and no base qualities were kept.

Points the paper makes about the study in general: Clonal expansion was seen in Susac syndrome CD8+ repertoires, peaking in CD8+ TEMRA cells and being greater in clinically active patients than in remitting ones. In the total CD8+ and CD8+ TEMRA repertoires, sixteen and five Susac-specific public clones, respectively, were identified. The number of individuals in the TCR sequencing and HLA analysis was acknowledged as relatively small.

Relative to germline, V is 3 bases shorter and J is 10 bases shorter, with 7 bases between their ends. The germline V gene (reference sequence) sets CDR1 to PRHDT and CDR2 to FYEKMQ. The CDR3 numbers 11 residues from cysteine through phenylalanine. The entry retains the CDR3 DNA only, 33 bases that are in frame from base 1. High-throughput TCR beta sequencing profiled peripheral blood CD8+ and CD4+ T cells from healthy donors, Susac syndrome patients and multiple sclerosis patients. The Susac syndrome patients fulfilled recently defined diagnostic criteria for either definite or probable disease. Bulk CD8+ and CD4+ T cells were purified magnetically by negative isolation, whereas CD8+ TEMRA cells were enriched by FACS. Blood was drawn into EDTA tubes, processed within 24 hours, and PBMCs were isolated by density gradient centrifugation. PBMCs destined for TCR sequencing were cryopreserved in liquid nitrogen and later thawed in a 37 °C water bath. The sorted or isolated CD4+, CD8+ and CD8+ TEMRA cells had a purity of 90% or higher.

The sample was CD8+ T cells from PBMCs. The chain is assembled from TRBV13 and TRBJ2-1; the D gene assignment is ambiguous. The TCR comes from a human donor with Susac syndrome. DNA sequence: TGTGCCAGCAGCTTTAGGTGGGAGCAGTTCTTC. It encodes CASSFRWEQFF.